The 15 T cell receptor beta chains listed next were all sequenced from one sample in a study of cytotoxic CD8 clonotypes in ibrutinib-treated CLL. Here immunoSEQ multiplex PCR was the method, and the copy in TCRdb shows in-frame clones only, minus some. Of about 58,000 clones listed, over 60% are singletons. Material: PBMCs, obtained after 12 months of ibrutinib treatment. The receptors derive from a human donor with chronic lymphocytic leukemia.

The chain employs TRBV7-2 and TRBJ2-7; tentatively, D is TRBD1 or TRBD2 (5 bases each). Deletions cut 2 bases from V and 4 bases from J, with 15 bases between. The germline V gene encodes CDR1 SGHTA and CDR2 FQGNSA. The CDR3 covers 15 residues. CDR3 sequence (DNA): TGTGCCAGCAGCTTACAACACCTGGGGGTGTACGAGCAGTACTTC. Amino acid sequence: CASSLQHLGVYEQYF.

The V call is TRBV2, the J call TRBJ1-2; the D gene is possibly TRBD1 (5 bases). V was cut by 6 bases and J by 5 bases, with 16 bases left in between. The CDR3 totals 14 residues. CDR1 and CDR2 (germline): SNHLY, FYNNEI. The CDR3 DNA sequence: TGTGCCAGCAGCGAGGAAGGGGCGAGATATGGCTACACCTTC. Translated, it gives CASSEEGARYGYTF.

The chain recombines TRBV7-3 with TRBJ1-1; D remains ambiguous. V was shortened by 8 bases and J by 4 bases, with 14 bases between the two germline ends. The CDR3 is 13 amino acids. Looked up from germline, CDR1 is SGHTA and CDR2 is FQGTGA. CDR3 nucleotide sequence: TGTGCCAGCGGGCCTACGTTGGGCACTGAAGCTTTCTTT. It yields the protein CASGPTLGTEAFF.

The chain joins TRBV28 to TRBJ1-1; D may be TRBD1 (6 bases). V was clipped by 2 bases and J by 10 bases, with 11 bases between them. CDR1 is MDHEN, CDR2 SYDVKM, per germline. This CDR3 contains 12 residues. CDR3 nucleotides: TGTGCCAGCAGTTTACAGGGGAGGGGAGCTTTCTTT. Translating it yields CASSLQGRGAFF. Full variable domain (outside the CDR3, taken from reference TRBV28 and TRBJ1-1): DVKVTQSSRYLVKRTGEKVFLECVQDMDHENMFWYRQDPGLGLRLIYFSYDVKMKEKGDIPEGYSVSREKKERFSLILESASTNQTSMYLCASSLQGRGAFFGQGTRLTVV.

The chain uses TRBV4-2 and TRBJ2-2; tentative D call: TRBD1 (6 bases). Per the germline V gene, CDR1 is LGHNA and CDR2 is YNFKEQ. V was pared by 0 bases and J by 4 bases, with 15 bases between. The length of the CDR3 is 17 residues. This CDR3 reads CASSQDISRGFTGELFF. CDR3 coding DNA: TGTGCCAGCAGCCAAGATATATCCAGGGGATTCACCGGGGAGCTGTTTTTT.

CDR3 coding DNA: TGTGCCAGCAGCTTGGAAGTAAATGAAAAACTGTTTTTT. It yields the protein CASSLEVNEKLFF. V gene TRBV5-4 combines with J gene TRBJ1-4; D is undetermined. Trimming took 0 bases from V and 5 from J, leaving 5 bases between them. Germline CDR1 is SGHNT and CDR2 is YYREEE (reference sequence). The CDR3 is made up of 13 amino acids.

The sample holds a few counts of this clone. V and J are TRBV28 and TRBJ2-7; D perhaps matches TRBD1 (6 bases). Trimming took off 6 bases at V and 0 bases at J, with 15 bases between the two ends. In germline, CDR1 is MDHEN, CDR2 SYDVKM. This CDR3 has 15 residues. CDR3 amino acids: CASSAETGNSYEQYF. The CDR3 DNA reads as TGTGCCAGCAGCGCCGAAACAGGGAACTCCTACGAGCAGTACTTC.

The rearrangement joins TRBV7-9 to TRBJ2-1, with TRBD2 matching over 7 bases. CDR3 length: 18 amino acids. V shed 4 bases, J shed 0 bases, and the junction held 12 bases outside the gene matches. From germline, CDR1 is SEHNR and CDR2 FQNEAQ (reference sequence). The CDR3: CASSSIGLAGSSYNEQFF. In DNA, the CDR3 is TGTGCCAGCAGCTCGATAGGGTTAGCGGGCAGCTCCTACAATGAGCAGTTCTTC.

The chain has TRBV11-3 and TRBJ2-6, with D possibly matching TRBD1 (6 bases). The CDR3 loop spans 18 amino acids. Germline-derived CDR1 and CDR2 are SGHNT and YENEEA. V lost 5 bases to trimming and J lost 0 bases, with 17 bases between them. Here the CDR3 DNA reads TGTGCCAGCAGCCTGCCGGACAGCCCCAGCTCTGGGGCCAACGTCCTGACTTTC. Translating it yields CASSLPDSPSSGANVLTF.

This chain joins TRBV4-3 and TRBJ2-7; D unresolved. The ends were cut back, 0 bases at V and 9 bases at J, with 9 bases in the middle. The CDR3 length is 12 residues. Germline CDR1 is LGHNA and CDR2 is YSLEER. The CDR3 sequence: CASSQDSNTQYF. DNA for the CDR3: TGCGCCAGCAGCCAAGATTCTAATACGCAGTACTTC.

V gene TRBV6-5 combines with J gene TRBJ1-1, with 7 bases lining up with TRBD1. The V gene end was trimmed by 10 bases and the J gene end by 2 bases; junction bases not matched to a gene: 7. The CDR3 sequence is 13 residues long. From germline, CDR1 is MNHEY and CDR2 SVGAGI. CDR3 coding DNA: TGTGCCACAGGGACAGCGATTAACACTGAAGCTTTCTTT. Translated: CATGTAINTEAFF.

The rearrangement links TRBV4-1 to TRBJ2-2, with D perhaps matching TRBD1 (6 bases). This CDR3 has 18 residues. V was clipped by 3 bases and J by 0 bases, with 17 bases between them. The germline CDR1 and CDR2 sequences are MGHRA and YSYEKL. The chain's CDR3 is CASSHEGYGTTNTGELFF. CDR3 nucleotides: TGCGCCAGCAGCCACGAGGGATACGGGACAACGAACACCGGGGAGCTGTTTTTT.

The chain is built from TRBV6-5 and TRBJ2-1; 8 bases match TRBD2. Germline assignment: CDR1 MNHEY and CDR2 SVGAGI. The CDR3 has 15 residues. Trimming removed 6 bases from V and 6 bases from J; junction bases left unmatched: 10. The chain's CDR3 is CASRERERGLNEQFF. The CDR3 nucleotides are TGTGCCAGCAGGGAGCGGGAGCGGGGGCTCAATGAGCAGTTCTTC.

CDR3 protein: CASSVTGGAETQYF. CDR3 nucleotide sequence: TGTGCCAGCAGTGTAACAGGGGGCGCGGAGACCCAGTACTTC. The chain combines TRBV11-3 with TRBJ2-5; 9 bases fit TRBD1. After removal of 6 bases from V and 5 bases from J, the junction contained 7 bases not matched to a gene. This CDR3 region has 14 residues. Germline V gene sequence: CDR1 SGHNT, CDR2 YENEEA.

V usage is TRBV5-1 and J usage is TRBJ2-1, with TRBD1 matching over 8 bases. Germline V gene sequence: CDR1 SGHRS, CDR2 YFSETQ. V lost 0 bases and J lost 10; bases outside the gene matches: 6. CDR3 size: 14 residues. CDR3 amino acids: CASSLGQGSGEQFF. CDR3 coding DNA: TGCGCCAGCAGCTTGGGACAGGGGAGCGGAGAGCAGTTCTTC.